Here is one T cell receptor (beta chain) with its context. The antigen remains undetermined. These data originate in a study of shared clonotypes between healthy human individuals. The wider study: The composition of the donors was a couple of women and a few men aged 18 to 49. Per donor, CD8 memory used one plate, CD8 naive used two, CD4 memory used three and CD4 naive used three.

Here immunoSEQ multiplex PCR was the method, and the copy in TCRdb shows in-frame clones only, minus some. The data contain 650,000 to 700,000 clones, less than 95% of them seen just once; the ten biggest clones take up 34%. Whole-study results and caveats: Non-shared clonotypes had lower generation probabilities than clonotypes shared by all four sorted-subset donors.

This sequence originates from a man aged 18 to 30 in good health. Some clones in this sample may be carry-over from other donors' samples. Sequenced sample: memory CD8+ T cells from PBMCs. As to subset: CD45RO+ cells pooled with CCR7-negative TemRA cells.

The CDR3 coding sequence is TGCGCCAGCAGCCAGGCACAGGGGGCGGGTGAAAAACTGTTTTTT. Its protein is CASSQAQGAGEKLFF. The J gene is TRBJ1-4, the V gene TRBV4-1, with 9 positions matching TRBD1. V lost 3 bases and J lost 7; bases outside the gene matches: 6. The germline gives CDR1 MGHRA, CDR2 YSYEKL. The CDR3 is 15 amino acids.